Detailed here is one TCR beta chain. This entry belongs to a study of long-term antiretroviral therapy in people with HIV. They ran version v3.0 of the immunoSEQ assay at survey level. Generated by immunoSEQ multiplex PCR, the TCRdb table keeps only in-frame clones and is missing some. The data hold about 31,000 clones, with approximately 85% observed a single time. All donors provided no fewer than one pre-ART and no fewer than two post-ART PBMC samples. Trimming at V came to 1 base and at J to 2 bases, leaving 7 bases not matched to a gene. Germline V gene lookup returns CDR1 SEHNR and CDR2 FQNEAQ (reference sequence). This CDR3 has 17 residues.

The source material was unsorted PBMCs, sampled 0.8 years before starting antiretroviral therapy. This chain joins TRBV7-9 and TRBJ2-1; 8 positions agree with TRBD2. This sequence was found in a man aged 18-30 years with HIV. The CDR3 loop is CASSLVRTSSPYNEQFF. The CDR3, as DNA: TGTGCCAGCAGCTTAGTAAGGACTAGCTCCCCCTACAATGAGCAGTTCTTC.